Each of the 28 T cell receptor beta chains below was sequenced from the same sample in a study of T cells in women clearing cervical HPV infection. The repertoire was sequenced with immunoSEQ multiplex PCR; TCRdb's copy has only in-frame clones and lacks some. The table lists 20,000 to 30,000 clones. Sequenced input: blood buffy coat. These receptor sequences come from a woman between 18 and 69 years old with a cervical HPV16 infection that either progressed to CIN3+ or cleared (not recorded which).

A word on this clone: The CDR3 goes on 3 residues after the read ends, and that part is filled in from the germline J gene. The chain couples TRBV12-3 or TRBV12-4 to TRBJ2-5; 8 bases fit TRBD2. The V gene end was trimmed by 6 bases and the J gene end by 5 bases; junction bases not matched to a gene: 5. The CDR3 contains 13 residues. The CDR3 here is CASSLRGGETQYF. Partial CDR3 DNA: TGTGCCAGCAGCCTCCGCGGGGGGGAGACC.

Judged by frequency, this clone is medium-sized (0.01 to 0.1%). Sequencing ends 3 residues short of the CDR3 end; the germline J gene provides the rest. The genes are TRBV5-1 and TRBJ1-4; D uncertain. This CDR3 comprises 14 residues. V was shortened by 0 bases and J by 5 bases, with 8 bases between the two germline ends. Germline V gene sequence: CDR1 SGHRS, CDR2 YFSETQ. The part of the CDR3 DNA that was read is TGCGCCAGCAGCTTGGCCCTCGGGAATGAAAAA. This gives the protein CASSLALGNEK. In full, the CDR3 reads CASSLALGNEKLFF.

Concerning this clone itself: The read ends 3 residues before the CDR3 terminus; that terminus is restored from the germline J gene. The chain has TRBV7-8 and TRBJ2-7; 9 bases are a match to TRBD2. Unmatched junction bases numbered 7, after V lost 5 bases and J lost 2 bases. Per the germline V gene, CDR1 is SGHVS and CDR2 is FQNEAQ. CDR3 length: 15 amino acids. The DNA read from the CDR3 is TGTGCCAGCAGCCCTTCTAGCGGGGCCACCTACGAG. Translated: CASSPSSGATYE. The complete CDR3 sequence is CASSPSSGATYEQYF.

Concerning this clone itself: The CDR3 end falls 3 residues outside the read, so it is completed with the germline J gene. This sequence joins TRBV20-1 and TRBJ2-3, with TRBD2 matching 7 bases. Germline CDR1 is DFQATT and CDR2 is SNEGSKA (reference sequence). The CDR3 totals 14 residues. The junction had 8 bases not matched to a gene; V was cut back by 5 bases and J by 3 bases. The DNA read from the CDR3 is TGCAGTGCTCGATCCGGGACTACGACAGATACG. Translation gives CSARSGTTTDT. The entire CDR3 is CSARSGTTTDTQYF.

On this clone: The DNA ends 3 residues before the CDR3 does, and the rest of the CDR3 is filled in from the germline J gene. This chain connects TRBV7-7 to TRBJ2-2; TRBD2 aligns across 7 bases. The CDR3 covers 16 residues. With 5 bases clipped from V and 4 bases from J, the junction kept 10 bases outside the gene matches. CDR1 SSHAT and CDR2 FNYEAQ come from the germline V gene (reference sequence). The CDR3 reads CASSPLGAGVTGELFF. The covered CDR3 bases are TGTGCCAGCAGCCCCCTTGGTGCGGGGGTCACCGGGGAG.

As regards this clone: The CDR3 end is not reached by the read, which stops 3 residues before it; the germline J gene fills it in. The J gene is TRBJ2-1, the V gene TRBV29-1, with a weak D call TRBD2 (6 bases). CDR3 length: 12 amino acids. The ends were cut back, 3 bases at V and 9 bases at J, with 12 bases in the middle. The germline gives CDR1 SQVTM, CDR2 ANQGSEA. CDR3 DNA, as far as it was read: TGCAGCGTTGAGGTCGGAGGGGCTGAG. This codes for CSVEVGGAE. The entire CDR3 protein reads CSVEVGGAEQFF.

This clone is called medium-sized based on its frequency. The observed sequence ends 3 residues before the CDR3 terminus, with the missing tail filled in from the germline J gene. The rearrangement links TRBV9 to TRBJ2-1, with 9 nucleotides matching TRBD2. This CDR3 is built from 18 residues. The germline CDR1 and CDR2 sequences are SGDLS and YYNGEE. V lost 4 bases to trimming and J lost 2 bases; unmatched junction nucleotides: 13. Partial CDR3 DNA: TGTGCCAGCAGCCCTACTGGGACTAGCCTTGGTACCTACAATGAG. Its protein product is CASSPTGTSLGTYNE. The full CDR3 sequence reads CASSPTGTSLGTYNEQFF.

The CDR3 protein is CASSFLSGELFF. The part of the CDR3 DNA that was read is TGTGCCAGCAGTTTTCTGTCCGGGGAG. J is TRBJ2-2 and V is TRBV28; no firm D call. The read terminates 3 residues ahead of where the CDR3 ends, so the germline J gene completes it. CDR3 length: 12 amino acids. Trimming removed 3 bases from V and 6 bases from J, with 5 bases in between. Germline CDR1 reads MDHEN; CDR2 reads SYDVKM.

CDR3 DNA (partial): TGTGCCAGCAGCTTGGCAGGGTACAGGGAAAAA. It encodes CASSLAGYREK. The full CDR3 reads CASSLAGYREKLFF. The chain has TRBV5-8 and TRBJ1-4; a possible D gene is TRBD1 (5 bases). The CDR3 extends 3 residues past the end of the read, so its final part is completed from the germline J gene. In germline, CDR1 is SGHTS, CDR2 YDEGEE. V lost 0 bases to trimming and J lost 8 bases, with 11 bases between them. The CDR3 totals 14 residues. Full variable domain (remainder filled in from reference TRBV5-8 and TRBJ1-4): EAGVTQSPTHLIKTRGQQATLRCSPISGHTSVYWYQQALGLGLQFLLWYDEGEERNRGNFPPRFSGRQFPNYSSELNVNALELEDSALYLCASSLAGYREKLFFGSGTQLSVL.

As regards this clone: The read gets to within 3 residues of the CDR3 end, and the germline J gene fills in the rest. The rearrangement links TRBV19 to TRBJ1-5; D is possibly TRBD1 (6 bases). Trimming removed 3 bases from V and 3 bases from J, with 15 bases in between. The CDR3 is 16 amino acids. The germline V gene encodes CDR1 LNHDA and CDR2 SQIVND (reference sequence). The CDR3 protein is CASSMGRQANNQPQHF. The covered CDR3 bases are TGTGCCAGTAGTATGGGGAGACAGGCTAACAATCAGCCC.

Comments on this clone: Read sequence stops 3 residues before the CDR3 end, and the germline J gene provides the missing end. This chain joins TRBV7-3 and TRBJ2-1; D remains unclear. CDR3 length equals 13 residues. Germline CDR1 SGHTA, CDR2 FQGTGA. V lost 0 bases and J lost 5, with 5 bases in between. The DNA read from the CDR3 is TGTGCCAGCAGCTTAACCGCGGACAATGAG. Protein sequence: CASSLTADNE. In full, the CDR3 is CASSLTADNEQFF.

The CDR3 here is CASSLDRTGEGKLFF. CDR3 DNA, as far as it was read: TGCGCCAGCAGCTTGGATAGGACAGGGGAAGGGAAA. The rearrangement links TRBV5-1 to TRBJ1-4; TRBD1 matches at 9 bases. The CDR3 end falls 3 residues outside the read, so it is completed with the germline J gene. CDR1 and CDR2 (germline): SGHRS, YFSETQ. The CDR3 has 15 residues.

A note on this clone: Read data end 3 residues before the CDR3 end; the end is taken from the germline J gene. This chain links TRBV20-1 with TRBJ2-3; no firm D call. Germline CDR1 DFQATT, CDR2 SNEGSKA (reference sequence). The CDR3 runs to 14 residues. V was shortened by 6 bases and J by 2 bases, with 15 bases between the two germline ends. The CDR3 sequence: CSARRRSLTDTQYF. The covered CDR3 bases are TGCAGTGCCCGCCGCAGGTCACTCACAGATACG.

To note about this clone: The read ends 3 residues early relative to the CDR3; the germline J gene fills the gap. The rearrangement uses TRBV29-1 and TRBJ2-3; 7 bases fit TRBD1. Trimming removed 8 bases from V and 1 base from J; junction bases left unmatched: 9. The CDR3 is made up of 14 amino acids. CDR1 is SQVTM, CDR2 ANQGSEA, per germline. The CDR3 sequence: CSFPRQGRTDTQYF. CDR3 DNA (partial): TGCAGCTTCCCGCGACAGGGCCGCACAGATACG.

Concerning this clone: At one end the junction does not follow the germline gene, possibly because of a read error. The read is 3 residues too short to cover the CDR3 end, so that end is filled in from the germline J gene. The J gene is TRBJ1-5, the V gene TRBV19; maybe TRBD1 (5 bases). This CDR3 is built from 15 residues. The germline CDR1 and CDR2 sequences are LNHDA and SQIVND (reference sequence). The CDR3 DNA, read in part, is TGTGCCAGTGGAGGGGCTGAAGTAAGCAAGCAGCCC. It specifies CASGGAEVSKQP. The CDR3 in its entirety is CASGGAEVSKQPQHF.

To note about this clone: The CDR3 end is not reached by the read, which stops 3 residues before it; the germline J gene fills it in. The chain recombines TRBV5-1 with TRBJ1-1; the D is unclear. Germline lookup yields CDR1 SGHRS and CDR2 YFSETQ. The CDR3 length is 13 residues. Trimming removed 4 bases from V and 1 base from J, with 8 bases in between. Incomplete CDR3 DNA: TGCGCCAGCAGCCCCCCAGGGAACACTGAA. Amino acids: CASSPPGNTE. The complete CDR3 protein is CASSPPGNTEAFF. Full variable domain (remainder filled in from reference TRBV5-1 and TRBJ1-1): KAGVTQTPRYLIKTRGQQVTLSCSPISGHRSVSWYQQTPGQGLQFLFEYFSETQRNKGNFPGRFSGRQFSNSRSEMNVSTLELGDSALYLCASSPPGNTEAFFGQGTRLTVV.

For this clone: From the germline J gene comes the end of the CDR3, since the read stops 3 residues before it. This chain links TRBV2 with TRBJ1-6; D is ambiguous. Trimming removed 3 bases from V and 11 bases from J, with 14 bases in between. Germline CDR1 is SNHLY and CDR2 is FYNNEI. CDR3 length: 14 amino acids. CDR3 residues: CASSDGGSLPPLHF. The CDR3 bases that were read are TGTGCCAGCAGTGACGGCGGCAGTTTACCACCC.

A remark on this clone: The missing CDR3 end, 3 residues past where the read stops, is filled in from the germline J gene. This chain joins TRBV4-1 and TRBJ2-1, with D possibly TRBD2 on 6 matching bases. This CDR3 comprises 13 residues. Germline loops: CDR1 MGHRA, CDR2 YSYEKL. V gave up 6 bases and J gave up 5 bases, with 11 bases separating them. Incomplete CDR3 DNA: TGCGCCAGCAGATTGGAGGGTAACAATGAG. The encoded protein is CASRLEGNNE. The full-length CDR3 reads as CASRLEGNNEQFF.

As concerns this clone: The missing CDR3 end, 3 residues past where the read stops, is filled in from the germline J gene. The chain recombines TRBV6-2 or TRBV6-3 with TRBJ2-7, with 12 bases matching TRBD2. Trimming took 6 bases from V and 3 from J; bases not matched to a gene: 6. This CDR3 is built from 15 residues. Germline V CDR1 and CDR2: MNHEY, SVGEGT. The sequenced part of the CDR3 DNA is TGTGCCAGCAGGGGGACTAGCGGGTCCTACTACGAG. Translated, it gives CASRGTSGSYYE. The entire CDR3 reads CASRGTSGSYYEQYF.

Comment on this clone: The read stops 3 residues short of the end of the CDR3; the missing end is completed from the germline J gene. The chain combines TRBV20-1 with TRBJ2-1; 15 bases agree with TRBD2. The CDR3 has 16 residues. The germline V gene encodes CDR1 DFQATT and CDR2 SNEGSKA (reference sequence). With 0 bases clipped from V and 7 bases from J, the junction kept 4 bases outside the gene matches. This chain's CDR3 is CSARDSGLAGGNEQFF. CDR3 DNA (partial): TGCAGTGCTAGAGACTCGGGACTAGCGGGGGGAAATGAG.

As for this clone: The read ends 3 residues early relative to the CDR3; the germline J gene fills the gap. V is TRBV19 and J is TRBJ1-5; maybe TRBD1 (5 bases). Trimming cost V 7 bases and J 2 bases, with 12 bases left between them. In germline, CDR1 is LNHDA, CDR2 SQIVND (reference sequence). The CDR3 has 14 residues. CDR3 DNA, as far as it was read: TGTGCCAGTAATAGGGGCGCGGGCAATCAGCCC. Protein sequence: CASNRGAGNQP. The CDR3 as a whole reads CASNRGAGNQPQHF.

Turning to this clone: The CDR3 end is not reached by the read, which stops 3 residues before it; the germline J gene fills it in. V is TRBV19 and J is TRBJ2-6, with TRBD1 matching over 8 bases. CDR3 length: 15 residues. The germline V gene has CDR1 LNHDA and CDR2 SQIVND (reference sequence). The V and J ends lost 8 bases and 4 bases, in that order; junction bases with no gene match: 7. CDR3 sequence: CASGRQGTGANVLTF. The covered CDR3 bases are TGTGCCAGTGGAAGACAGGGGACCGGGGCCAACGTC.

CDR3 sequence reads: CASSKSGLAGVGTGELFF. The covered CDR3 bases are TGTGCCAGCAGCAAAAGCGGGCTAGCGGGAGTAGGCACCGGGGAG. The chain links TRBV7-3 to TRBJ2-2; 10 bases are shared with TRBD2. The read ends 3 residues before the CDR3 terminus; that terminus is restored from the germline J gene. V was clipped by 5 bases and J by 4 bases; unmatched bases: 13. The CDR3 is 18 amino acids. Germline V gene sequence: CDR1 SGHTA, CDR2 FQGTGA.

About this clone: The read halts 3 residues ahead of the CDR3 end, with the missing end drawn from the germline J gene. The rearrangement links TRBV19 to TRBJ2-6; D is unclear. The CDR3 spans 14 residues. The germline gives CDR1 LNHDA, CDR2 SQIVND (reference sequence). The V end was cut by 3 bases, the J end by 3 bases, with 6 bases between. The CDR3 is CASSIGYGANVLTF. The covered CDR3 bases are TGTGCCAGTAGTATCGGGTATGGGGCCAACGTC.

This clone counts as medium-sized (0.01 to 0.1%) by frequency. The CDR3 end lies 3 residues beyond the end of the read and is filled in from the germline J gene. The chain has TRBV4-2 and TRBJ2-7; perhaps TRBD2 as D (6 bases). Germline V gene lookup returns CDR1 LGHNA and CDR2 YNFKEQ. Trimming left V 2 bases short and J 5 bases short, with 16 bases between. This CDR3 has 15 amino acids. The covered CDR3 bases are TGTGCCAGCAGCCAAACGGGACGGTGGGGGGACGAG. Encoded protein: CASSQTGRWGDE. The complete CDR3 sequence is CASSQTGRWGDEQYF.

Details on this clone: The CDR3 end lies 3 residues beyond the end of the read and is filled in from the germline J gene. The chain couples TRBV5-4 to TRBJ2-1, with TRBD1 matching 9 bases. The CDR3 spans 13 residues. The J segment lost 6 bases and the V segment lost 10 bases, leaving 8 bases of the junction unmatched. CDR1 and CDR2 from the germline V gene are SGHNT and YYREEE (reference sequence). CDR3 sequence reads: CASRGTGFNEQFF. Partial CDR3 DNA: TGTGCCTCCAGGGGGACAGGGTTCAATGAG.

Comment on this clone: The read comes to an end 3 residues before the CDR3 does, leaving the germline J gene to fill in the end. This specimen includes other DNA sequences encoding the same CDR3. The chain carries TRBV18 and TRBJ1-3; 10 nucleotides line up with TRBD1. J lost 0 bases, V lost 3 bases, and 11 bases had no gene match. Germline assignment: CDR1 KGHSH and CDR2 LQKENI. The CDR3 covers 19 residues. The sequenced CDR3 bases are TGTGCCAGCTCACCCAAATCCGGGACAGGGGTCTTCTCTGGAAACACC. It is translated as CASSPKSGTGVFSGNT. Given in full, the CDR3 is CASSPKSGTGVFSGNTIYF.

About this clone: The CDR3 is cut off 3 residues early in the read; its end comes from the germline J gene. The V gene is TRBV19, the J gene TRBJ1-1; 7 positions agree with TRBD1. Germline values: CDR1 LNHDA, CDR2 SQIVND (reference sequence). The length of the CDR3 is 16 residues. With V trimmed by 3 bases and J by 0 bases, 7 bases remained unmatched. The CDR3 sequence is CASSIRGFRMNTEAFF. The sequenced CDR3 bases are TGTGCCAGTAGTATCAGGGGGTTTCGAATGAACACTGAA.